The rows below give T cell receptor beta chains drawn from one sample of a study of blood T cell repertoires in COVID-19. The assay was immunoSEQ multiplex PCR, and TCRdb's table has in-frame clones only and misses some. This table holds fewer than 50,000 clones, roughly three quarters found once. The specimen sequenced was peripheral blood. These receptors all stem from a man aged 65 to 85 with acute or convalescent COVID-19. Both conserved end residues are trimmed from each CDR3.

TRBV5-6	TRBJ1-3	ASSRTALRNTIY
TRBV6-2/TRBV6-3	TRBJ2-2	ASSYLSSSGELF
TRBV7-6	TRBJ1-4	ASSLGTGGSNEKLF
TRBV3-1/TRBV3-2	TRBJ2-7	ASSQGLQTKTYEQY
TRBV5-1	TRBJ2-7	ASSDPQGTTYEQY
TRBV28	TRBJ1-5	ASSRDSSNQPQH
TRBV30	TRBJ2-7	AWSWAGSYEQY
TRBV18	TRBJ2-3	ASSTSGGPDTQY
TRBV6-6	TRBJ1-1	ASTGDRTRGTEAF
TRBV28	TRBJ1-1	ASTGQLEAF
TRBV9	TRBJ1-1	ASSVDPDTEAF
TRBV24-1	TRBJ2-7	ATSPTGYEQY
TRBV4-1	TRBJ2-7	ASSPDSGLASYEQY
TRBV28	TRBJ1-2	ASSLTGLANYGYT
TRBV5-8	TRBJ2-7	ASSFIQGSREQY
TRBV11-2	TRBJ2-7	ASSSRNRGGHEQY
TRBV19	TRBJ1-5	ASSRDRAEGNQPQH
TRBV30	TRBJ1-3	AWDRDSGNTIY
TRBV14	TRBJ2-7	ASSQDHSYSRSYEQY
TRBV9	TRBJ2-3	ASSVSGGAADTQY
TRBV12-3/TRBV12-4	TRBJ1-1	AIAGRGNTEAF
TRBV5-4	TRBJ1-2	ASSLATGSYYGYT
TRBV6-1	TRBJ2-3	ASSEVSGISTDTQY
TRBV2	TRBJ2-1	ASSRTSGGYNEQF
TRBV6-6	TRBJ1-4	ASRGQVGEKLF
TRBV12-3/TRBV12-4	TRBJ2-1	ASSSQVPKQF
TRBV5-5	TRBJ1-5	ASSIGQNSNQPQH
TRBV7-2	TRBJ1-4	ASSLGQAHNEKLF
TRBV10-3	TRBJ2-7	AISESGSGDRGFYEQY
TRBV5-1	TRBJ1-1	ASSRTGNTEAF
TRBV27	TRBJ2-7	ASRQRIAGYEQY
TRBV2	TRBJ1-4	ASSETGSSNEKLF
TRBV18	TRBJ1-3	ASTNGLSSPGNTIY
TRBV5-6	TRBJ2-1	ASSFRGTGYGNEQF
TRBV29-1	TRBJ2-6	SASTPRSPSGANVLT
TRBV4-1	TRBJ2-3	ASSQVGTDTQY
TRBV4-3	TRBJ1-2	ASSRENQGGYHGYT
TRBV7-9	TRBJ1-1	ASSLGQRINTEAF
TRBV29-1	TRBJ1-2	SVGTGPSYT
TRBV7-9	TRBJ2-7	ASSLERDKQY
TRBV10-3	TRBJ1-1	AISLQGANTEAF
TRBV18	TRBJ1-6	ASSLESSYNSPLH
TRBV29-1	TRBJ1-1	SVVGGNTEAF
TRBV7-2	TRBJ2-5	ASSLGLAGVETQY
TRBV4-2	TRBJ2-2	ASSQALAGGPNTGELF
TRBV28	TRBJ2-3	ASGQADTDTQY
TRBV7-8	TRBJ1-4	ASSPPGTVKLF
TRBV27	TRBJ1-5	ASSLAGNQPQH
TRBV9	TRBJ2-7	ASSTQAWDTENYEQY
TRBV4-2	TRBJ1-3	ASSQEGGTEGRSGNTIY
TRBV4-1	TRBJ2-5	ASSLPRQKQETQY
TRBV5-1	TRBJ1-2	ASGSAAEVNYGYT
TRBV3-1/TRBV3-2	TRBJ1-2	ASSQDGGLIGYT
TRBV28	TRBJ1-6	ASTSEDYNSPLH
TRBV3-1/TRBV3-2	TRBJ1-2	ASSQGVGQSNYGYT
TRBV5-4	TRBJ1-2	ASSLDSNYGYT
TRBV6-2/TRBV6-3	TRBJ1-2	ASSYTTGTGYT
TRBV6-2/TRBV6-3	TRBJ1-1	ASSLQGRTTEAF
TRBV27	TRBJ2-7	ASSLGVGGSGQY
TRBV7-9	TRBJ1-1	AWADGMNTEAF